The sequence of this T cell receptor (beta chain) was determined in a study of response to subunit inactivated influenza vaccine. General study points: The authors offered the suggestion that each seasonal influenza vaccination recruits few new T cells.

One entry per CDR3 protein, called by TCRdb with MiXCR from the RT-PCR reads. The top ten clones hold 11% of a sample with a few hundred thousand distinct CDR3 sequences, roughly 15% of them seen once. This clonotype turned up a few times. Antigen unknown. Sequenced material: PBMCs from blood, taken roughly 12 days after vaccination. The origin of this receptor is a man between 50 and 59 years old who received an inactivated influenza vaccine.

CDR3 residues: CASSLEHSDTQYF. As DNA, the CDR3 is TGTGCCAGCAGCTTAGAACATTCAGATACGCAGTATTTT. The chain links TRBV11-2 to TRBJ2-3; D gene uncertain. The CDR3 length is 13 residues. Trimming removed 0 bases at V and 4 bases at J, with 5 bases between. CDR1 SGHAT and CDR2 FQNNGV come from the germline V gene.